This T cell receptor beta chain appears in the sequencing data of a study of blood T cell repertoires in COVID-19. Between the trimmed V and J ends, which lost 0 bases and 0 bases, there was a span of 12 bases. Germline V CDR1 and CDR2: SGHVS, FQNEAQ. The CDR3 spans 17 residues. Some clones are missing from TCRdb's copy, which holds only in-frame ones; the method was immunoSEQ multiplex PCR. The table has about 160,000 clones, roughly 90% seen once. The sample consisted of peripheral blood. V is TRBV7-8 and J is TRBJ2-1; D gene uncertain. This TCR was recovered from a man in his 60s with active or convalescent COVID-19. CDR3 sequence (DNA): TGTGCCAGCAGCTTAGCGCTGGGTTCTAGCTCCTACAATGAGCAGTTCTTC. Its protein is CASSLALGSSSYNEQFF.